This T cell receptor beta chain was sequenced in a study of preoperative IRX-2 immunotherapy in early breast cancer. The CDR3 covers 15 residues. The germline gives CDR1 GTSNPN, CDR2 SVGIG (reference sequence). Repertoires were generated with immunoSEQ multiplex PCR, while TCRdb's copy carries only in-frame clones and drops some. The sample has 55,000 to 70,000 clones, 94% seen once. As to treatment: preoperative locoregional IRX-2 cytokine immunotherapy. The chain couples TRBV30 to TRBJ2-5, with 9 bases identical to TRBD2. The J call may be in error: the DNA end matches TRBJ2-7 better. This receptor was obtained from a human donor with breast cancer. The sample was collected from a patient treated with IRX-2 immunotherapy. CDR3 in amino acids: CAWTRGSGGWYEQYF. CDR3 DNA sequence: TGTGCCTGGACAAGGGGGAGCGGGGGGTGGTACGAGCAGTACTTC.